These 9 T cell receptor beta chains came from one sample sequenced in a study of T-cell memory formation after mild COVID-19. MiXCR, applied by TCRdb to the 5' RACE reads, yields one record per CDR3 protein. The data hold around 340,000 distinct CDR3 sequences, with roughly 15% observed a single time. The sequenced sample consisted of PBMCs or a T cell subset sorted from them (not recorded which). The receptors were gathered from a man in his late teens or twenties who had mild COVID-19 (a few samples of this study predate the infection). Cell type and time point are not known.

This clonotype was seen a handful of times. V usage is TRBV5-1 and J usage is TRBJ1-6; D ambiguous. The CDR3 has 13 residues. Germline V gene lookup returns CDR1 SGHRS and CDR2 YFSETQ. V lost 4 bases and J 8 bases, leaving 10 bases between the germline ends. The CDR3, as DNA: TGCGCCAGCAGCAAAGACCAGGATTCACCCCTCCACTTT. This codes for CASSKDQDSPLHF.

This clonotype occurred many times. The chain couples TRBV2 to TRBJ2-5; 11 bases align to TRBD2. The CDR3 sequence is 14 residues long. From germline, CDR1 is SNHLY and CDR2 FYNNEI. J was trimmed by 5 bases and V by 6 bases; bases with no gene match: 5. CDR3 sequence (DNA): TGTGCCAGCAGCGGTAGCGGGGGGGCCGAGACCCAGTACTTC. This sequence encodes CASSGSGGAETQYF. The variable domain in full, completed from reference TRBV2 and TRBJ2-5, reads EPEVTQTPSHQVTQMGQEVILRCVPISNHLYFYWYRQILGQKVEFLVSFYNNEISEKSEIFDDQFSVERPDGSNFTLKIRSTKLEDSAMYFCASSGSGGAETQYFGPGTRLLVL.

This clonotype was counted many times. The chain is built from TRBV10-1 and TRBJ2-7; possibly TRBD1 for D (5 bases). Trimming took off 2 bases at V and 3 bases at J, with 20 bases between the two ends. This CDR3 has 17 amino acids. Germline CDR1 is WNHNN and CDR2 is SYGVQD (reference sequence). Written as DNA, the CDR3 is TGCGCCAGCAGTGAGCCTAATAGGGGTGGACGGATCTACGAGCAGTACTTC. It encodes CASSEPNRGGRIYEQYF.

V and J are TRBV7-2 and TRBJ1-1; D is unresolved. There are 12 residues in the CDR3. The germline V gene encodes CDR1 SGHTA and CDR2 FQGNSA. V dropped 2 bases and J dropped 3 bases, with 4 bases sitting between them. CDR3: CASSLLDTEAFF. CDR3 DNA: TGTGCCAGCAGCTTACTGGACACTGAAGCTTTCTTT.

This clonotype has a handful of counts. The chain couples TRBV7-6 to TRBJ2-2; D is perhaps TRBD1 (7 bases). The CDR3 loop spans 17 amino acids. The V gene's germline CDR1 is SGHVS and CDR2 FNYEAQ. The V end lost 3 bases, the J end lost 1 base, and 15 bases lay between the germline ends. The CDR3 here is CASSFLPGGQNTGELFF. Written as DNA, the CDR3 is TGTGCCAGCAGCTTCCTTCCAGGGGGGCAGAACACCGGGGAGCTGTTTTTT.

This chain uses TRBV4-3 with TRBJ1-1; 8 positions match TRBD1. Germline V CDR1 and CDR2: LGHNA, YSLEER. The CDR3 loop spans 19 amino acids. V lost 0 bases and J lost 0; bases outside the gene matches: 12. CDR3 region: CASSQDPVPDRVLNTEAFF. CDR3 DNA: TGCGCCAGCAGCCAAGATCCGGTTCCGGACAGGGTCCTGAACACTGAAGCTTTCTTT.

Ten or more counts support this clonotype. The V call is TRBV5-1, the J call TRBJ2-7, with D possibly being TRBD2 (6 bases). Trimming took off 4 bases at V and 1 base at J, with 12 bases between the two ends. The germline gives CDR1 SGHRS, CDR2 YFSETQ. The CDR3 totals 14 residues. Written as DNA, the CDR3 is TGCGCCAGCAGCCAGGAGGGACGGTCCTACGAGCAGTACTTC. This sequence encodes CASSQEGRSYEQYF.

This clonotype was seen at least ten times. CDR3 nucleotides: TGCGCCAGCAGCTCCTCGTTTAGCCGGATGAACACTGAAGCTTTCTTT. Amino acid sequence: CASSSSFSRMNTEAFF. The chain has TRBV5-1 and TRBJ1-1; D unresolved. The germline V gene encodes CDR1 SGHRS and CDR2 YFSETQ. The CDR3 spans 16 residues. Trimming pared 3 bases from V and 0 bases from J, leaving 15 bases between.

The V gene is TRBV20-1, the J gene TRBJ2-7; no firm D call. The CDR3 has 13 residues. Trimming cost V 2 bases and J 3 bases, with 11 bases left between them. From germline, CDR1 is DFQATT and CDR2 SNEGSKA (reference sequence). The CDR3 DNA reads TGCAGTGCTAGATCCCTAGTAGGCTACGAGCAGTACGTC. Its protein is CSARSLVGYEQYV.